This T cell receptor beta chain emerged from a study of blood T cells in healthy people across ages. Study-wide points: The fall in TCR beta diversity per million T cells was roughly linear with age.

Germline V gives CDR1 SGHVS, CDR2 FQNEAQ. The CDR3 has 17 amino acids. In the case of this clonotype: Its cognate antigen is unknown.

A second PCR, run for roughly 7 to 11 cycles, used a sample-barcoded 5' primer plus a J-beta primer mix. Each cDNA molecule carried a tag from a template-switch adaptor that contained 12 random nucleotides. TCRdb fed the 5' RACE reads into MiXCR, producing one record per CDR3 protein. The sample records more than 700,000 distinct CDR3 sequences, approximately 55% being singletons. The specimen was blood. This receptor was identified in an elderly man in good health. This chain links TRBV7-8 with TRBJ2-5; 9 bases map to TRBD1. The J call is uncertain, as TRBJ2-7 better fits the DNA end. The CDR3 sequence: CASSPQHRGRFSHEQYF. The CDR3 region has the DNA TGTGCCAGCAGCCCGCAGCACAGGGGGCGCTTTTCCCACGAGCAGTACTTC.